The clone carrying this T cell receptor (beta chain) was found many times. What it binds is unknown. This specimen belongs to a study of T cells in Graves' hyperthyroidism and ophthalmopathy. TCR beta CDR3 regions were amplified from RNA. Using the HTBI primer set, a first-round RT-PCR was run on the TCR CDR3. TCRdb itself ran the multiplex PCR reads through MiXCR, one entry per CDR3 protein. In the table there are a few hundred thousand distinct CDR3 sequences, 15% to 19% of which are singletons. Study findings and constraints: Classification by a 13 V-J model distinguished ophthalmopathy from stable hyperthyroidism. Among clonotypes expanded in thyroid above 0.001, most were also found in blood.

Trimming removed 6 bases from V and 9 bases from J; junction bases left unmatched: 20. The CDR3 has 16 amino acids. Germline V gene sequence: CDR1 SQVTM, CDR2 ANQGSEA. V is TRBV29-1 and J is TRBJ2-1; the match to TRBD2 covers 7 bases. The sequencing input was blood. This clonotype was obtained from a woman in her 30s with Graves' hyperthyroidism. In DNA, the CDR3 is TGCAGCGTGCGGCCCTCCCGGGGAGGGGTATCGGGTGAGCAGTTCTTC. It encodes CSVRPSRGGVSGEQFF.